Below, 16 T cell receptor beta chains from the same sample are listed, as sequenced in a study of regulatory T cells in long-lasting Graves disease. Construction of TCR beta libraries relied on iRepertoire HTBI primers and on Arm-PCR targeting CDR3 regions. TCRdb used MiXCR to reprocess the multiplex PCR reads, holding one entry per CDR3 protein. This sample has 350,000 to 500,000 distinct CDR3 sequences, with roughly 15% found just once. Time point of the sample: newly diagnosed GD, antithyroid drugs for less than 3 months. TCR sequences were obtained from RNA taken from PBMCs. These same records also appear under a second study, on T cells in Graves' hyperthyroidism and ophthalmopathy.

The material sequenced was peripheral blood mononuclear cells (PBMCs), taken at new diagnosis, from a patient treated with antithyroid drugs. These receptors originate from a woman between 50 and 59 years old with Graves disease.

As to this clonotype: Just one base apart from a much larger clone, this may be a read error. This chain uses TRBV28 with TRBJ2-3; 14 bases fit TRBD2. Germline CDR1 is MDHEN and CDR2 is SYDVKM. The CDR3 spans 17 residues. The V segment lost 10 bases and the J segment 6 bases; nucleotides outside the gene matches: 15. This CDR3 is CANRHSGLAGDIDTQYF. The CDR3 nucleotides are TGTGCCAACAGGCATTCGGGACTAGCGGGAGACATTGATACGCAGTATTTT.

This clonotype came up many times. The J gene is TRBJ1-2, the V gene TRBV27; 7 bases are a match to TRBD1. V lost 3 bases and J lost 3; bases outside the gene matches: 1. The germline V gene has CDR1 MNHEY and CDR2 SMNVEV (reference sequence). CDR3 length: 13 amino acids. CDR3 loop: CASSFGQDYGYTF. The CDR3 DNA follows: TGTGCCAGCAGTTTCGGACAGGACTATGGCTACACCTTC.

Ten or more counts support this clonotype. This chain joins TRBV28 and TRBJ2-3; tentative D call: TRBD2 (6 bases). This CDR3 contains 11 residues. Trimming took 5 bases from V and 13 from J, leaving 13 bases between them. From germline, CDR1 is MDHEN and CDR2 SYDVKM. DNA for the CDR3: TGTGCCAGCAGTCCCCCCCCGGGGGAGTATTTT. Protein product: CASSPPPGEYF.

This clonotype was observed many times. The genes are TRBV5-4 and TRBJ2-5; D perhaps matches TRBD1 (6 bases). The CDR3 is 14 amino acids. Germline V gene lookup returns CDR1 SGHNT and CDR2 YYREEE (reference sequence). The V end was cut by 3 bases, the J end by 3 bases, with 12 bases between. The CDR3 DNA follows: TGTGCCAGCAGCTCCGGGACAAAAGAAGAGACCCAGTACTTC. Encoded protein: CASSSGTKEETQYF. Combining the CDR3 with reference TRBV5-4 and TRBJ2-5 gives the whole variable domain ETGVTQSPTHLIKTRGQQVTLRCSSQSGHNTVSWYQQALGQGPQFIFQYYREEENGRGNFPPRFSGLQFPNYSSELNVNALELDDSALYLCASSSGTKEETQYFGPGTRLLVL.

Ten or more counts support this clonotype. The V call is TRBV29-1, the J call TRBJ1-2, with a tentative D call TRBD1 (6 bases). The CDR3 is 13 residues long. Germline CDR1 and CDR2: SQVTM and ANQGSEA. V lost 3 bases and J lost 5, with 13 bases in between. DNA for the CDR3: TGCAGCGTTGAGACCGACAGGTCGTATGGCTACACCTTC. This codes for CSVETDRSYGYTF.

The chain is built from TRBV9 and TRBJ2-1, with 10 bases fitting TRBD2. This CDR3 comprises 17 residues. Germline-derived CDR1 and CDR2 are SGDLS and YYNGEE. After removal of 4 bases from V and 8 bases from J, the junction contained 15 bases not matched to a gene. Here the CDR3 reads CASSSRSGTSVGDEQFF. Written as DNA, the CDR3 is TGTGCCAGCAGCTCGAGATCCGGGACTAGCGTTGGGGATGAGCAGTTCTTC. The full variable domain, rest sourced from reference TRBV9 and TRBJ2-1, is DSGVTQTPKHLITATGQRVTLRCSPRSGDLSVYWYQQSLDQGLQFLIQYYNGEERAKGNILERFSAQQFPDLHSELNLSSLELGDSALYFCASSSRSGTSVGDEQFFGPGTRLTVL.

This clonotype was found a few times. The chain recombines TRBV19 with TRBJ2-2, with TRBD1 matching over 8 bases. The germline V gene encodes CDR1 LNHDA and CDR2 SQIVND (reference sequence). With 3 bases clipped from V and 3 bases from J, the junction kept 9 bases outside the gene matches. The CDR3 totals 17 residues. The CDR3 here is CASSMKGQGGYTGELFF. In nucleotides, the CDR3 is TGTGCCAGTAGTATGAAAGGACAGGGTGGCTACACCGGGGAGCTGTTTTTT.

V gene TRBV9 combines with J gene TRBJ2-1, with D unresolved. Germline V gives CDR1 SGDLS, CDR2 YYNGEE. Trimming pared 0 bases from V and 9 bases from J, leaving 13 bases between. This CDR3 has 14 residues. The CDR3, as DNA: TGTGCCAGCAGCGTAGAAGATCAGAGGTCTGAGCAGTTCTTC. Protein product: CASSVEDQRSEQFF.

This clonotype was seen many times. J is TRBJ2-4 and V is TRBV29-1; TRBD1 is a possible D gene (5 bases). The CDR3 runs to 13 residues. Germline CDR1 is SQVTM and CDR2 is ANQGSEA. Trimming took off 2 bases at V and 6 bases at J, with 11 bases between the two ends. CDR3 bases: TGCAGCGTTGAAATCCCAGGGATAAACATTCAGTACTTC. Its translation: CSVEIPGINIQYF.

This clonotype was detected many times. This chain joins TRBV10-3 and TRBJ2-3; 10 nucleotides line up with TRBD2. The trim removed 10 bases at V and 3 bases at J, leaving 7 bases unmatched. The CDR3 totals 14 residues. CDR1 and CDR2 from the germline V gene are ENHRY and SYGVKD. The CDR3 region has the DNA TGTGCCACCGGCCCTAGCGGGGGTACAGATACGCAGTATTTT. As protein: CATGPSGGTDTQYF.

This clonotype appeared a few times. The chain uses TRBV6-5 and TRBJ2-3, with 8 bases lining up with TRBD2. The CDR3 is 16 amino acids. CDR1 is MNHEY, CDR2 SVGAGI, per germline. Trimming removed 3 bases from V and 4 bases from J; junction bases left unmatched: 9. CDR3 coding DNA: TGTGCCAGCAGTTATAGTGGGACTAGAGTTCCAGATACGCAGTATTTT. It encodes CASSYSGTRVPDTQYF.

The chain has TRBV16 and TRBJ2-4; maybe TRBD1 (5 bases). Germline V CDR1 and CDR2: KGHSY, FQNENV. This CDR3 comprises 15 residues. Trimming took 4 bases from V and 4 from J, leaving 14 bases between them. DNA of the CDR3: TGTGCCAGCAGCCCCCCTTTCCAGGGAAAAAACATTCAGTACTTC. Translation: CASSPPFQGKNIQYF.

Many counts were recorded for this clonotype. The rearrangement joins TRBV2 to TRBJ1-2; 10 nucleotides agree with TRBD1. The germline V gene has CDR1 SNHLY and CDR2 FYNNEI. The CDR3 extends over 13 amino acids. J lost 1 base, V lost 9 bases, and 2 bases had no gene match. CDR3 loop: CARGTGDNYGYTF. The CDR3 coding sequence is TGTGCCAGGGGGACAGGGGATAACTATGGCTACACCTTC. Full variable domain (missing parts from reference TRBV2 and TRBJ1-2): EPEVTQTPSHQVTQMGQEVILRCVPISNHLYFYWYRQILGQKVEFLVSFYNNEISEKSEIFDDQFSVERPDGSNFTLKIRSTKLEDSAMYFCARGTGDNYGYTFGSGTRLTVV.

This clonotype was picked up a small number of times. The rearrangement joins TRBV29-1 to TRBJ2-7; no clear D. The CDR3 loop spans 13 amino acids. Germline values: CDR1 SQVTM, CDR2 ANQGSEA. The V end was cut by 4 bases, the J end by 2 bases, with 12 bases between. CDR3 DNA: TGCAGCGTTGTCCGGCCCGAGACCTACGAGCAGTACTTC. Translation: CSVVRPETYEQYF.

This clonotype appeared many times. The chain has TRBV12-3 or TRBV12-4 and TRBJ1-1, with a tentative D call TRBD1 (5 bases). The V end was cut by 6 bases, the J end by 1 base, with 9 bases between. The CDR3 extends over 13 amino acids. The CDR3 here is CASSFGANTEAFF. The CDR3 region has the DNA TGTGCCAGCAGCTTCGGGGCGAACACTGAAGCTTTCTTT.

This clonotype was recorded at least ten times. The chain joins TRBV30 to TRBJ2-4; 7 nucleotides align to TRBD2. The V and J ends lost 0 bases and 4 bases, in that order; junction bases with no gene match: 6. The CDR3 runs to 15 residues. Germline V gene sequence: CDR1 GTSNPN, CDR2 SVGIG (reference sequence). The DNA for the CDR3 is TGTGCCTGGAGTGTACCGGTGGGGGGGAAAAACATTCAGTACTTC. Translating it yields CAWSVPVGGKNIQYF.